These T cell receptor beta chains were read from a single sample in a study of T cells in Graves' hyperthyroidism and ophthalmopathy. TCRdb re-called the multiplex PCR reads with MiXCR, one entry per CDR3 protein. The table lists around 480,000 distinct CDR3 sequences, approximately 15% of them singletons. The sequencing sample was made of blood. The receptors here all came from a woman aged 18-35 years with Graves' hyperthyroidism. Each CDR3 is given with its conserved first and last residue. A D gene is named only where the DNA matches it firmly. Clone sizes are given selectively: once, few, many, or a class where the clone is expanded.

d_call	v_call	j_call	clone_size	cdr3_nt	cdr3_aa
NA	TRBV12-3/TRBV12-4	TRBJ2-1	many	TGTGCCAGCATTATGGGGTTGGTTGGGGATGAGCAGTTCTTC	CASIMGLVGDEQFF
NA	TRBV10-3	TRBJ2-1	many	TGTGCCATCAGTGAGATTCGGAGTGATGAGCAGTTCTTC	CAISEIRSDEQFF
NA	TRBV19	TRBJ2-1	few	TGTGCCAGTAGTATGGGAGTGAGGGGTCTGGAGGAACGTGATGAGCAGTTCTTC	CASSMGVRGLEERDEQFF
NA	TRBV19	TRBJ1-2	many	TGTGCCAGTAGTTATCGGGCAGCCTATGGCTACACCTTC	CASSYRAAYGYTF
NA	TRBV3-1	TRBJ2-5	NA	TGTGCCAGCAGTCAGCCACGGGGGGCGCAACAGTACTTC	CASSQPRGAQQYF
NA	TRBV27	TRBJ2-1	many	TGTGCCAGCAGTGGGGCCGACAGTTACAATGAGCAGTTCTTC	CASSGADSYNEQFF
NA	TRBV5-1	TRBJ1-1	few	TGCGCCAGCAGCTTGGCCCTGGACAGCAACACTGAAGCTTTCTTT	CASSLALDSNTEAFF
TRBD2	TRBV5-1	TRBJ2-5	many	TGCGCCAGCAGCCACGGGGTAGCGGGTACCCAAGAGACCCAGTACTTC	CASSHGVAGTQETQYF
TRBD1	TRBV2	TRBJ1-1	many	TGTGCCAGGACCCCCTCCGGGACAGCAAACACTGAAGCTTTCTTT	CARTPSGTANTEAFF
TRBD2	TRBV3-1	TRBJ2-5	NA	TGTGCCAGCAGCCAAATTCTAGCGGTCTACCAAGAGACCCAGTACTTC	CASSQILAVYQETQYF
NA	TRBV12-3/TRBV12-4	TRBJ1-5	many	TGTGCCAGCAGTATCAGGGGAGCGAGTCAGCCCCAGCATTTT	CASSIRGASQPQHF
NA	TRBV5-6	TRBJ2-7	few	TGTGCCAGCAGCTTGGAAGGTTTGCGCCACGAGCAGTACTTC	CASSLEGLRHEQYF
NA	TRBV11-3	TRBJ2-3	many	TGTGCCAGCAGCTTTCACACAGATACGCAGTATTTT	CASSFHTDTQYF
TRBD2	TRBV30	TRBJ2-1	many	TGTGCCTGGAGTCTACCCCGGGGAGCGGGATACAATGAGCAGTTCTTC	CAWSLPRGAGYNEQFF
NA	TRBV5-1	TRBJ2-2	many	TGCGCCAGCTCCCCGAACGGAGGGGACACCGGGGAGCTGTTTTTT	CASSPNGGDTGELFF
TRBD2	TRBV29-1	TRBJ2-1	NA	TGCAGCGGATTAGCGGGGGGGGGGGGGGGCGAGCAGTTCTTC	CSGLAGGGGGEQFF
NA	TRBV2	TRBJ1-1	many	TGTGCCAGCGCAGGGTTGGTCCAAGCCACTGAAGCTTTCTTT	CASAGLVQATEAFF
NA	TRBV30	TRBJ2-7	many	TGTGCCTGGAGTGGGGGAGAGGCCGGGCAGTACTTC	CAWSGGEAGQYF
NA	TRBV11-3	TRBJ2-2	NA	TGCGCCAGCAGCTTGGGGGCAGGGGACGCCGGGGAGCTGTTTTTT	CASSLGAGDAGELFF
NA	TRBV7-9	TRBJ1-1	many	TGTGCCAGCAGACCAGACACACGAGGGTACGCTTTCTTT	CASRPDTRGYAFF
NA	TRBV5-6	TRBJ2-3	many	TGTGCCAGCAGCTTATCTACCCGAGGAGGCATCACAGATACGCAGTATTTT	CASSLSTRGGITDTQYF
NA	TRBV20-1	TRBJ2-1	NA	TGCAGTGCCATTCACCGAAATGGCAATGAGCAGTTCTTC	CSAIHRNGNEQFF
TRBD2	TRBV11-3	TRBJ2-1	many	TGTGCCAGCAGCTCGAGCGGGAGGGCCCTTGAGCAGTTCTTC	CASSSSGRALEQFF
NA	TRBV29-1	TRBJ2-2	few	TGCAGCGTTGAAGTTGAGAGGGTCCAGTACACCGGGGAGCTGTTTTTT	CSVEVERVQYTGELFF
TRBD1	TRBV12-3/TRBV12-4	TRBJ2-1	NA	TGTGCCAGCGGGGACAGGGGTATTGGGAATGGGCAGTTCTTC	CASGDRGIGNGQFF
NA	TRBV2	TRBJ2-7	NA	TGTGCCAGCAGCCTTGGGGACGACGAGCAGTACTTC	CASSLGDDEQYF
NA	TRBV10-3	TRBJ1-1	few	TGTGCCATCAGTGCGTTTCGGACTGAAGCTTTCTTT	CAISAFRTEAFF
NA	TRBV3-1	TRBJ2-3	many	TGTGCCAGCAGCCAGTCGGTGCAGGGGGGGCCCCGCTGGGGCACAGATACGCAGTATTTT	CASSQSVQGGPRWGTDTQYF
TRBD2	TRBV12-5	TRBJ2-1	many	TGTGCTAGTGGCTCAGGACTAGCGGGATACAATGAGCAGTTCTTC	CASGSGLAGYNEQFF
NA	TRBV11-2	TRBJ1-1	many	TGTGCCAGCAGCTTAGGGACCTCCTTCATGAACACTGAAGCTTTCTTT	CASSLGTSFMNTEAFF
NA	TRBV7-6	TRBJ1-3	NA	TGTGCCAGCAGCTCAAGGCGCTCTGGAAACACCATATATTTT	CASSSRRSGNTIYF
NA	TRBV20-1	TRBJ1-2	many	TGCAGTGCTAGAGATTGGGTCGGGGCCCTAAACTATGGCTACACCTTC	CSARDWVGALNYGYTF
TRBD2	TRBV5-1	TRBJ2-1	NA	TGCGCCAGCAGCTTTACCACCCGACCGGGACTAGTTTCCAATGAGCAGTTCTTC	CASSFTTRPGLVSNEQFF
TRBD1	TRBV27	TRBJ1-5	many	TGTGCCAGCAGTCCCCGACAGGGATTAGGTCAGCCCCAGCATTTT	CASSPRQGLGQPQHF
NA	TRBV20-1	TRBJ2-2	many	TGCAGTGCGTACCCCTCTGGGCTCAACACCGGGGAGCTGTTTTTT	CSAYPSGLNTGELFF
TRBD2	TRBV19	TRBJ2-2	NA	TGTGCCAGTAGTATCCGTATCGCTAGCGGAACCGGGGAGCTGTTTTTT	CASSIRIASGTGELFF
NA	TRBV4-1	TRBJ1-2	NA	TGCGCCAGCAGCCAAGATAACAGGGAAAACTATGGCTACACCTTC	CASSQDNRENYGYTF
TRBD2	TRBV30	TRBJ2-5	many	TGTGCCTGGGGAGGGACTAGCGGGAGCGGGGAGACCCAGTACTTC	CAWGGTSGSGETQYF
NA	TRBV5-5	TRBJ1-1	many	TGCGCCAGCAGCTTGAGTTCGAACACTGAAGCTTTCTTT	CASSLSSNTEAFF
TRBD1	TRBV20-1	TRBJ1-1	NA	TGCAGTGCTCTTGGGACAGGAGGAGGGAACACTGAAGCTTTCTTT	CSALGTGGGNTEAFF
NA	TRBV7-3	TRBJ2-3	NA	TGTGCCAGCAGCTTAATGTCATTGCCCACAGATACGCAGTATTTT	CASSLMSLPTDTQYF
NA	TRBV7-3	TRBJ1-1	many	TGTGCCAGCAGCTTCGAGGGTGGGAACACTGAAGCTTTCTTT	CASSFEGGNTEAFF
TRBD1	TRBV18	TRBJ1-3	once	TGTGCCAGCTCACTCCAGGGGACAGGTTCTGGAAACACCATATATTTT	CASSLQGTGSGNTIYF
NA	TRBV18	TRBJ2-7	many	TGTGCCAGCTCACCACCAATTGGACAGATCTACGAGCAGTACTTC	CASSPPIGQIYEQYF
TRBD2	TRBV30	TRBJ2-3	few	TGTGCCTGGAGTTTAGCGGGAGTTTGGGATACGCAGTATTTT	CAWSLAGVWDTQYF
NA	TRBV11-2	TRBJ2-2	many	TGTGCCAGCAGCTTCGGGCAGAGAAGGGGCACCGGGGAGCTGTTTTTT	CASSFGQRRGTGELFF
NA	TRBV7-3	TRBJ2-1	few	TGTGCCAGCAGCTTATATATGGGGGATTCCTACAATGAGCAGTTCTTC	CASSLYMGDSYNEQFF
NA	TRBV20-1	TRBJ2-5	many	TGCAGTGCTAGAGAGGGGGCTTCACTAGAGACCCAGTACTTC	CSAREGASLETQYF
NA	TRBV12-3/TRBV12-4	TRBJ1-5	NA	TGTGCCAGCAGCCCCAGCGGGGGACTTAATCAGCCCCAGCATTTT	CASSPSGGLNQPQHF
NA	TRBV29-1	TRBJ1-4	few	TGCAGCGTGCGGTTGGACTCCATTAATGAAAAACTGTTTTTT	CSVRLDSINEKLFF